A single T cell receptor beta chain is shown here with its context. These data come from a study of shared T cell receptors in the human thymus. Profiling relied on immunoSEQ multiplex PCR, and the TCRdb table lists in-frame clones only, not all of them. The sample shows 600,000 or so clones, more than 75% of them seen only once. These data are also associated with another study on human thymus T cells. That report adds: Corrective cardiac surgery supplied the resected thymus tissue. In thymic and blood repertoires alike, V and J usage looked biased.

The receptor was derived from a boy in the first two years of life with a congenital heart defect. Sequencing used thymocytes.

CDR3 protein: CASNRGFGTDTQYF. Here the CDR3 DNA reads TGTGCCAGCAACAGGGGCTTCGGCACAGATACGCAGTATTTT. The gene calls are TRBV5-4 and TRBJ2-3, with 7 nucleotides matching TRBD1. Germline V gives CDR1 SGHNT, CDR2 YYREEE (reference sequence). The V segment lost 6 bases and the J segment 1 base; nucleotides outside the gene matches: 5. This CDR3 spans 14 amino acids. Together with reference TRBV5-4 and TRBJ2-3, the CDR3 gives the full variable domain: ETGVTQSPTHLIKTRGQQVTLRCSSQSGHNTVSWYQQALGQGPQFIFQYYREEENGRGNFPPRFSGLQFPNYSSELNVNALELDDSALYLCASNRGFGTDTQYFGPGTRLTVL.